These 29 T cell receptor beta chains were sequenced from one sample in a study of tumor-infiltrating lymphocytes in primary liver carcinoma (dated by TCRdb to about 2017). These reads were obtained on an Illumina HiSeq 2500. Starting from 500 to 650 ng total RNA, TCRbeta-specific cDNA was produced by reverse transcription with a constant-region primer and ProtoScript II reverse transcriptase. Construction of the TCRbeta libraries relied on three nested rounds of multiplex PCR, following a slightly modified ARM-PCR procedure. Each of the first two PCR rounds ran for 10 cycles and used multiplex TRBV1-TRBV30 forward primers together with a Cbeta reverse primer. TCRdb trimmed public reads at Q25 via fastp, called clones via MiXCR and kept in-frame beta chains. Here each entry gathers all rows of one CDR3 protein and keeps the most common genes and DNA. This sample gives roughly 30,000 distinct CDR3 sequences in total; around 70% of them show up just once. About 30% of the sample belongs to the ten largest clones.

Total RNA and DNA were co-extracted without cell sorting from around 20-30 mg of bulk tissue using the AllPrep DNA/RNA mini kit. The sequencing sample was made of liver tumor tissue from sampling region 3. According to the study, the label for this sample's cell subset or site signals: tumor region T3, left-lateral pole. The source is a woman in her twenties or thirties with primary liver carcinoma and hepatitis B virus infection.

The sample holds many counts of this clonotype. The V gene is TRBV7-2, the J gene TRBJ2-3; D is perhaps TRBD2 (6 bases). The CDR3 is made up of 16 amino acids. The ends were cut back, 8 bases at V and 2 bases at J, with 20 bases in the middle. The germline CDR1 and CDR2 sequences are SGHTA and FQGNSA. The CDR3 is CASLRSSGTLTDTQYF. In DNA form, the CDR3 reads TGTGCCAGCCTAAGGTCTTCCGGGACTCTCACAGATACGCAGTATTTT.

This clonotype was observed a single time. Without the conserved terminal phenylalanine or tryptophan, this CDR3 likely stems from a read error. This sequence joins TRBV5-1 and TRBJ2-7; the match to TRBD2 covers 7 bases. The CDR3 is 15 residues long. Unmatched junction bases numbered 11, after V lost 2 bases and J lost 6 bases. The germline V gene encodes CDR1 SGHRS and CDR2 YFSETQ. CDR3 in DNA: TGCGCCAGCAGCTTCTCTAGCGGTGATACCTGCGAGCAGTACCTC. Amino acid sequence: CASSFSSGDTCEQYL.

About this clonotype itself: A single base separates this from a much larger clone, so it may be a read error. This CDR3 fails to terminate in the conserved phenylalanine or tryptophan, so it likely reflects a read error. The chain is built from TRBV29-1 and TRBJ1-1; D is possibly TRBD1 (5 bases). Deletions cut 7 bases from V and 5 bases from J, with 8 bases between. Looked up from germline, CDR1 is SQVTM and CDR2 is ANQGSEA. The CDR3 sequence is 10 residues long. This CDR3 reads CSAWGTEAFY. DNA for the CDR3: TGCAGCGCCTGGGGGACTGAAGCTTTCTAT.

Only a few counts were recorded for this clonotype. Just one base apart from a much larger clone, this may be a read error. The V and J genes are TRBV11-3 and TRBJ2-1, with D perhaps given as TRBD1 or TRBD2 (6 bases each). Germline assignment: CDR1 SGHNT and CDR2 YENEEA. The CDR3 extends over 13 amino acids. The CDR3 loop reads CANSAGGYDEQFF. The CDR3 DNA reads as TGCGCCAACAGTGCCGGGGGCTACGATGAGCAGTTCTTC.

Remarks on this clonotype: Given a much more abundant clone one base away, this may be a read error. This CDR3 is CASSWTKAVTQYF. CDR3 in DNA: TGTGCTAGCAGCTGGACGAAAGCAGTGACCCAGTACTTC. J is TRBJ2-5 and V is TRBV7-7; unclear D gene. The length of the CDR3 is 13 residues. CDR1 is SSHAT, CDR2 FNYEAQ, per germline (reference sequence).

As to this clonotype: The junction departs from the called germline gene at one end, perhaps through a read error. V gene TRBV12-3 or TRBV12-4 combines with J gene TRBJ2-7; tentatively, D is TRBD1 (6 bases). The CDR3 sequence is 15 residues long. The CDR3 region has the DNA TGTGTCAACCTACAATCCGGTACACAGGGTTACGAGCAGTACTTT. Its translation: CVNLQSGTQGYEQYF.

This clonotype was found once. This CDR3 is missing its conserved last phenylalanine or tryptophan, likely due to a read error. It is unclear where the CDR3 begins or ends on the DNA, so no DNA is shown, and the CDR3 is as TCRdb lists it. The gene calls are TRBV6-5 and TRBJ2-2; the table's D call, TRBD1, was not checked against the DNA. Germline CDR1 reads MNHEY; CDR2 reads SVGAGI. With termini counted, the CDR3 has 15 amino acids. The CDR3 spells CASNPRTGFTGELFL.

This clonotype was counted at least ten times. CDR3: CASSVAMGQLTDTQYF. For the CDR3, the DNA is TGTGCCAGCAGCGTAGCTATGGGACAGTTGACAGATACGCAGTATTTT. V gene TRBV9 combines with J gene TRBJ2-3; 7 nucleotides match TRBD1. V was pared by 0 bases and J by 3 bases, with 7 bases of the junction left unmatched. The CDR3 totals 16 residues. Germline V lookup: CDR1 SGDLS, CDR2 YYNGEE.

The rearrangement joins TRBV29-1 to TRBJ1-3, with TRBD1 identical over 7 bases. Germline CDR1 SQVTM, CDR2 ANQGSEA. This CDR3 has 17 residues. J lost 2 bases, V lost 4 bases, and 14 bases had no gene match. The CDR3 sequence is CSVGGHSSQGAGNTIYF. CDR3 DNA sequence: TGCAGCGTTGGGGGCCATTCGAGTCAGGGGGCTGGAAACACCATATATTTT.

This clonotype was observed a few times. The V and J genes are TRBV29-1 and TRBJ2-3, with D tentatively TRBD1 (5 bases). Germline lookup yields CDR1 SQVTM and CDR2 ANQGSEA. CDR3 length: 15 residues. The CDR3 DNA follows: TGCAATGTTGGGAAGGCTCAGGGTACCACAGATACGCAGTATTTT. Protein sequence: CNVGKAQGTTDTQYF.

Comments on this clonotype: With a much larger clone just one base away, this may be a read error. V and J are TRBV11-2 and TRBJ2-1; 7 bases match TRBD2. There are 14 residues in the CDR3. Germline V gives CDR1 SGHAT, CDR2 FQNNGV. The CDR3 sequence is CTSSLAGGRGEQFF. For the CDR3, the DNA is TGTACCAGCAGCTTAGCCGGGGGGAGGGGTGAGCAGTTCTTC.

In regard to this clonotype: Its ends do not fully match the called genes, so a read error is possible. J is TRBJ1-1 and V is TRBV25-1; tentative D call: TRBD1 (6 bases). CDR3 length equals 13 residues. Germline values: CDR1 MGHDK, CDR2 SYGVNS. This CDR3 reads CASSKYVGGNALF. The CDR3 DNA reads as TGTGCCAGCAGTAAATATGTCGGGGGCAATGCTCTCTTT.

V gene TRBV20-1 combines with J gene TRBJ2-7; 8 bases are shared with TRBD1. CDR3 length: 16 residues. J gave up 2 bases and V 1 base, and 10 bases lay outside the gene matches. CDR1 and CDR2 from the germline V gene are DFQATT and SNEGSKA (reference sequence). CDR3 nucleotide sequence: TGCAGTGCTAGAGTTGTTAGACAGGGGCCCCCCTACGAGCAGTACTTC. Translating it yields CSARVVRQGPPYEQYF.

In regard to this clonotype: An end of the junction does not agree with germline; a read error may underlie this. The chain carries TRBV10-3 and TRBJ1-1; a weak D match, TRBD1 (6 bases). CDR3 length: 15 amino acids. Per the germline V gene, CDR1 is ENHRY and CDR2 is SYGVKD. The DNA for the CDR3 is TGTGCCATCAGTACCGGGACAACTATGAACACTGGAGCTTTCTTT. Protein product: CAISTGTTMNTGAFF.

To note about this clonotype: The CDR3 does not end in the conserved phenylalanine or tryptophan, so this is likely a read error. This sequence joins TRBV12-3 or TRBV12-4 and TRBJ1-1, with D unclear. The CDR3 spans 14 residues. CDR3 residues: CASSLQIPDTEAFL. For the CDR3, the DNA is TGTGCCAGTAGTTTACAGATACCGGACACTGAAGCTTTCCTT.

This clonotype was observed many times. The genes are TRBV10-3 and TRBJ2-7; 9 nucleotides agree with TRBD1. J gave up 2 bases and V 1 base, and 6 bases lay outside the gene matches. The CDR3 contains 16 residues. CDR1 is ENHRY and CDR2 is SYGVKD in the germline V gene. The CDR3 sequence is CAISEWTGDMTYEQYF. CDR3 nucleotides: TGTGCCATCAGTGAGTGGACAGGGGACATGACCTACGAGCAGTACTTC.

Turning to this clonotype: The germline gene is not matched at one end of the junction; a read error may be the cause. The J gene is TRBJ2-1, the V gene TRBV11-3; weak D call: TRBD2 (7 bases). The CDR3 consists of 14 residues. Germline assignment: CDR1 SGHNT and CDR2 YENEEA. CDR3 DNA sequence: TGTACCAGCAGCCGGCTAGGGGGGGGGTATGAGCAGTTCTTC. It is translated as CTSSRLGGGYEQFF.

This clonotype appeared a few times. The conserved final phenylalanine or tryptophan is absent from the CDR3, which likely points to a read error. The chain carries TRBV29-1 and TRBJ2-7; 7 nucleotides align to TRBD1. CDR3 length: 15 amino acids. Trimming at V came to 7 bases and at J to 3 bases, leaving 15 bases not matched to a gene. Germline values: CDR1 SQVTM, CDR2 ANQGSEA. This chain's CDR3 is CSATGEDKYYYEQYS. CDR3 nucleotide sequence: TGCAGCGCCACAGGGGAAGACAAGTATTACTACGAGCAGTACTCC.

About this clonotype itself: Compared with germline, one end of the junction differs, possibly owing to a read error. The chain recombines TRBV12-3 or TRBV12-4 with TRBJ1-1; 8 bases match TRBD1. This CDR3 has 13 amino acids. CDR3 DNA: TGTCCCAGCAGCATGGGACAGGCGATGACGGCTCTCTTT. Amino acid sequence: CPSSMGQAMTALF.

On this clonotype: A much bigger clone sits one base away, suggesting this may be a read error. The rearrangement links TRBV12-3 or TRBV12-4 to TRBJ1-1, with D uncertain. The CDR3 covers 11 residues. The V and J ends lost 3 bases and 12 bases respectively, with 11 bases between them. CDR3 bases: TGTGCCAGCAGTTTCGGGATCGTGTCTTTCTTT. The encoded protein is CASSFGIVSFF.

This clonotype came up a few times. A read error may explain this, as a much larger clone is one base away. The J gene is TRBJ2-7, the V gene TRBV11-2; 14 positions agree with TRBD2. There are 18 residues in the CDR3. Germline V gives CDR1 SGHAT, CDR2 FQNNGV. V shed 1 base and J 6 bases; nucleotides not matched to a gene: 11. This CDR3 reads CASSLALRGTSGSSEQYF. The CDR3 bases are TGTGCCAGCAGCTTAGCCCTAAGGGGGACTAGCGGGAGTAGCGAGCAGTACTTC.

This clonotype was recorded a few times. Possible read error: a much larger clone is one base away. The V and J genes are TRBV11-2 and TRBJ1-2; the D is unclear. Germline V gene sequence: CDR1 SGHAT, CDR2 FQNNGV. This CDR3 spans 14 amino acids. The CDR3 coding sequence is TGTGCCAACAGCTTAGATCCTACTAACTATGGCTACACCTTC. This gives the protein CANSLDPTNYGYTF.

A word on this clonotype: This CDR3 fails to terminate in the conserved phenylalanine or tryptophan, so it likely reflects a read error. This rearrangement joins TRBV4-3 to TRBJ2-7, with 7 bases identical to TRBD2. Germline CDR1 and CDR2: LGHNA and YSLEER. Unmatched junction bases numbered 17, after V lost 2 bases and J lost 4 bases. This CDR3 has 18 residues. CDR3 bases: TGCGCCAGCAGCCAAACTGTGACGGGGGGTCACATTAGATACGAGCAGTACTCC. This gives the protein CASSQTVTGGHIRYEQYS.

About this clonotype: The germline gene is not matched at one end of the junction; a read error may be the cause. J is TRBJ2-7 and V is TRBV9; a weak D match, TRBD2 (5 bases). This CDR3 is built from 16 residues. CDR1 and CDR2 from the germline V gene are SGDLS and YYNGEE. The CDR3 region is CTSSPSRLPRGSEQYF. The CDR3 nucleotides are TGTACCAGTAGCCCTTCCAGGCTTCCTCGGGGAAGTGAGCAGTACTTC.

A word on this clonotype: At one boundary the junction diverges from the germline segment, which might be a read error. The chain uses TRBV7-8 and TRBJ2-6; no definite D call. CDR3 length: 16 amino acids. Germline CDR1 reads SGHVS; CDR2 reads FQNEAQ. The CDR3 DNA reads as TGTACCAGCAGCCTAGTTTTAGGTTCTGGGGCCAACGTCCTGACTTTC. Its protein product is CTSSLVLGSGANVLTF.

This clonotype was seen at least ten times. The gene calls are TRBV5-1 and TRBJ2-3; D is uncertain. V dropped 0 bases and J dropped 6 bases, with 5 bases sitting between them. CDR3 length: 12 amino acids. Looked up from germline, CDR1 is SGHRS and CDR2 is YFSETQ. As DNA, the CDR3 is TGCGCCAGCAGCTTGGAGTCGGATACGCAGTATTTT. Protein: CASSLESDTQYF.

This clonotype was seen once. A much larger clone lies a single base off, so this may be a read error. The J gene is TRBJ2-3, the V gene TRBV29-1, with a weak D call TRBD2 (6 bases). Per germline, CDR1 SQVTM and CDR2 ANQGSEA. The CDR3 is 15 residues long. The CDR3 sequence is CSVEGGAGITDMQYF. CDR3 nucleotides: TGCAGCGTTGAGGGCGGGGCCGGCATCACAGATATGCAGTATTTT.

A remark on this clonotype: One end of the junction fails to match germline, which may point to a read error. The genes are TRBV11-3 and TRBJ1-1; D not resolved. Germline assignment: CDR1 SGHNT and CDR2 YENEEA. The CDR3 sequence is 16 residues long. This CDR3 is CASSFGSRVMNTETFF. The CDR3 bases are TGTGCCAGCAGCTTCGGGAGTCGGGTAATGAACACTGAAACTTTTTTT.

For this clonotype: Possible read error: a much larger clone is one base away. This chain joins TRBV11-3 and TRBJ2-1, with TRBD2 matching 8 bases. This CDR3 contains 15 residues. The V gene end was trimmed by 5 bases and the J gene end by 6 bases; junction bases not matched to a gene: 9. Germline CDR1 SGHNT, CDR2 YENEEA. CDR3 sequence: CASSPGGGEGNEQFF. The DNA for the CDR3 is TGTGCCAGCAGCCCGGGGGGGGGTGAGGGCAATGAGCAGTTCTTC.